One sample yielded the 5 T cell receptor beta chains listed below, sequenced in a study of T cells in Graves' hyperthyroidism and ophthalmopathy. Researchers took RNA transcripts and amplified the TCR beta CDR3 regions from them. The primer set for the first-round RT-PCR of the TCR CDR3 was HTBI. TCRdb fed the multiplex PCR reads into MiXCR, producing one record per CDR3 protein. The sample lists some 800,000 distinct CDR3 sequences, 38% seen once, with 8.9% in the top ten. The sample consisted of blood. The receptors originated from a man between 18 and 29 years old with Graves' hyperthyroidism.

As to this clonotype: A much larger clone is a single base away; this may be a read error. The chain employs TRBV7-8 and TRBJ1-1; perhaps TRBD1 as D (6 bases). V lost 3 bases and J lost 5, with 13 bases in between. CDR1 and CDR2 (germline): SGHVS, FQNEAQ. The CDR3 loop spans 14 amino acids. CDR3 region: CASSLDSVVTEAFF. The CDR3 DNA follows: TGTGCCAGCAGCTTGGACAGCGTGGTTACTGAAGCTTTCTTT.

CDR3 coding DNA: TGTGCCAGCAGCTTAGGGACAGGGGTCGAGGCTTTCTTT. Translating it yields CASSLGTGVEAFF. The J gene is TRBJ1-1, the V gene TRBV11-1; 9 bases map to TRBD1. Germline V lookup: CDR1 SGHAT, CDR2 FQDESV (reference sequence). This CDR3 contains 13 residues. V lost 1 base and J lost 11; bases outside the gene matches: 5. Together with reference TRBV11-1 and TRBJ1-1, the CDR3 gives the full variable domain: EAEVAQSPRYKITEKSQAVAFWCDPISGHATLYWYRQILGQGPELLVQFQDESVVDDSQLPKDRFSAERLKGVDSTLKIQPAELGDSAMYLCASSLGTGVEAFFGQGTRLTVV.

The chain employs TRBV6-4 and TRBJ1-2; D might be TRBD1 (5 bases). V was cut by 5 bases and J by 10 bases, with 20 bases left in between. The CDR3 extends over 14 amino acids. The germline V gene has CDR1 MRHNA and CDR2 SNTAGT. In DNA form, the CDR3 reads TGTGCCAGCAGTCCCGCGGGCGGGGGGTACGACTACACCTTC. Its protein product is CASSPAGGGYDYTF.

The V and J genes are TRBV12-1 and TRBJ2-7; the listed D gene, TRBD1, was not tested against the DNA. TRBV12-1 is annotated as a pseudogene. The CDR3 has 13 amino acids. The CDR3 region has the DNA TGTGCCAGCAGCTTAGGGGATTTCGACGAGCAATACTTC. It codes for CASSLGDFDEQYF.

The chain combines TRBV14 with TRBJ1-3; D unclear. With 1 base removed from V and 6 bases from J, the gap between germline ends came to 10 bases. CDR1 SGHDN and CDR2 FVKESK come from the germline V gene. The CDR3 totals 14 residues. The CDR3 region has the DNA TGTGCCAGCAGCCAAGTCCGGCAGATAAACACCATATATTTT. The encoded protein is CASSQVRQINTIYF.